Below, one TCR beta chain is given with its context. Its antigen is undetermined. Germline CDR1 WSHSY, CDR2 SAAADI. CDR3 length equals 12 residues. V lost 2 bases and J 7 bases, leaving 6 bases between the germline ends. The data were obtained in a study of cytomegalovirus exposure and HLA in healthy donors. Looking at the study overall: When 350 to 500 donors were genotyped, roughly 80% of them were found to fall in the Caucasian-associated ancestry cluster. Study-level results: Follow-up analysis later connected one missense variant in DCLRE1C with trimming of TCR beta V- and J-genes. Across donors, sequencing depth was assumed by presence/absence analyses to be roughly uniform. Most CMV-associated TCR beta chains appeared HLA-restricted in a later analysis.

60 Vbeta and 13 Jbeta primers were used in PCR. Clones were read by immunoSEQ multiplex PCR, and TCRdb kept only the in-frame ones, dropping some. This sample yields about 140,000 clones, of which around 75% are seen a single time; 3.1% belongs to the top ten. This TCR derives from a female donor in good health and CMV-seronegative. The sequenced sample consisted of PBMCs. The rearrangement links TRBV10-2 to TRBJ1-5; D not resolved. The CDR3 DNA follows: TGCGCCAGCAGTGAGATACACCAGCCCCAGCATTTT. It is translated as CASSEIHQPQHF.